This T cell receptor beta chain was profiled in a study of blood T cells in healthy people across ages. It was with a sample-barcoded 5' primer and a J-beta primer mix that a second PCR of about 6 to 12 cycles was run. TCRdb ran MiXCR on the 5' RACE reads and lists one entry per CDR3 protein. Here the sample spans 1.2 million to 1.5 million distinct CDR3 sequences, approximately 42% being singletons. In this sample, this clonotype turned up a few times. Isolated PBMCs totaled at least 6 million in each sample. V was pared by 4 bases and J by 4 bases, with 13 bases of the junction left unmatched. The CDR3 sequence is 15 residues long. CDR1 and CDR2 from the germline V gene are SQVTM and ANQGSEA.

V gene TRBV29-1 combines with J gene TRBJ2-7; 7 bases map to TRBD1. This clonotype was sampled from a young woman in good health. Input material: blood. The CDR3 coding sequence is TGCAGCGTTGGGGCTTGGGGCAGGGGGAAATACGAGCAGTACTTC. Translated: CSVGAWGRGKYEQYF.